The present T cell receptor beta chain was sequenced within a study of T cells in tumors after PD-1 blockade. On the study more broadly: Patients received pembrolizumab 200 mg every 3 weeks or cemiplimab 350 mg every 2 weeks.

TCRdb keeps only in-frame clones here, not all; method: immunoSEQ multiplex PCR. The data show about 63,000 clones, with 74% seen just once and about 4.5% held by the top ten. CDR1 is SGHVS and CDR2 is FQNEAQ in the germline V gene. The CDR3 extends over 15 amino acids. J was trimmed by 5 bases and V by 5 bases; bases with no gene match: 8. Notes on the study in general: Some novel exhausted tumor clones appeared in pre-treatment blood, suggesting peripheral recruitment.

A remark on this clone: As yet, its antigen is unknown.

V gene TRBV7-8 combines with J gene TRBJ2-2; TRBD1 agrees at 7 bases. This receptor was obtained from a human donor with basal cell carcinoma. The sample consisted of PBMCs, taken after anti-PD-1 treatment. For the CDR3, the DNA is TGTGCCAGCAGCGCTGACAGGGCAAAAACCGGGGAGCTGTTTTTT. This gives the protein CASSADRAKTGELFF.